The rows below give T cell receptor beta chains drawn from one sample of a study of T cell repertoires in cytomegalovirus infection. In TCRdb, the reads were re-called with MiXCR into one record per CDR3 protein. The table lists roughly 720,000 distinct CDR3 sequences, about 40% of them singletons. Material for sequencing was PBMCs. These receptors all come from a human donor in good health (CMV status not recorded). Some clones in this sample may be carry-over from other donors' samples. Both conserved end residues are part of each CDR3. D genes are given only for firm matches. Only some rows state a clone size, as once, few, many or a class for expanded clones.

clone size	J gene	D gene	V gene	CDR3 DNA	CDR3 protein
NA	TRBJ2-1	NA	TRBV11-1	TGTGCCAGCACTTCGGGCGGGCTCACCTACAATGAGCAGTTCTTC	CASTSGGLTYNEQFF
few	TRBJ2-1	NA	TRBV19	TGTGCCTCCACCCCCTCTGATTACTCCTACAATGAGCAGTTCTTC	CASTPSDYSYNEQFF
few	TRBJ2-2	NA	TRBV10-3	TGTGCCATCTCCCGGGACCCCACCGGGGAGCTGTTTTTT	CAISRDPTGELFF
NA	TRBJ1-5	NA	TRBV28	TGTGCCAGCACCAAAGGGGGGAGAGGGGATCAGCCCCAGCATTTT	CASTKGGRGDQPQHF
once	TRBJ2-7	NA	TRBV4-1	TGCGCCAGCAGCCAAGAAGTTCTCTTAGGTGCCTACGAGCAGTACTTC	CASSQEVLLGAYEQYF
NA	TRBJ2-1	TRBD1	TRBV6-1	TGTGCCAGCAGCCCGGGACAGCTATTATACCATGAGCAGTTCTTC	CASSPGQLLYHEQFF
NA	TRBJ1-5	TRBD1	TRBV6-1	TGTGCCAGCAGTGAAACTCAGGGGGCTTCAGGGCAGCCCCAGCATTTT	CASSETQGASGQPQHF
NA	TRBJ1-5	NA	TRBV19	TGTGCCAGTAGTACCCGCCTCCGGGACGACTACCAGCCCCAGCATTTT	CASSTRLRDDYQPQHF
NA	TRBJ1-5	NA	TRBV28	TGTGCCAGCAGCTGGCAGCTTGAGAATCAGCCCCAGCATTTT	CASSWQLENQPQHF
many	TRBJ2-2	NA	TRBV7-8	TGTGCCAGCAGCCTCTCGGGTTGGGAGCTGTTTTTT	CASSLSGWELFF
few	TRBJ2-7	NA	TRBV29-1	TGCAGCGTTGAAGGGACCAATCATTACGAGCAGTACTTC	CSVEGTNHYEQYF
NA	TRBJ2-2	NA	TRBV15	TGTGCCACCAGCAGAGGCCTAGATGTCACCGGGGAGCTGTTTTTT	CATSRGLDVTGELFF
NA	TRBJ2-5	NA	TRBV29-1	TGCAGCGTTGATCTCGGGGAGATGGTAGAGACCCAGTACTTC	CSVDLGEMVETQYF
NA	TRBJ2-3	NA	TRBV19	TGTGCCAGTAGTATGGTGGCAGGGGGGACAGATACGCAGTATTTT	CASSMVAGGTDTQYF
many	TRBJ2-2	NA	TRBV29-1	TGCAGCGTTGCTCGGGGGAGCGGAAACACCGGGGAGCTGTTTTTT	CSVARGSGNTGELFF
NA	TRBJ2-1	NA	TRBV29-1	TGCAGCGTCGGACAGCTCTACAATGAGCAGTTCTTC	CSVGQLYNEQFF
NA	TRBJ1-1	NA	TRBV5-6	TGTGCCAGCAGCCCACGACAGATCACGAACACTGAAGCTTTCTTT	CASSPRQITNTEAFF
once	TRBJ1-1	NA	TRBV6-2/TRBV6-3	TGTGCCAGCACCAGGGGTAGATATTCTCGGGACACTGAAGCTTTCTTT	CASTRGRYSRDTEAFF
NA	TRBJ1-5	NA	TRBV10-3	TGTGCCATCAGCTCCCCCCGGGCAGGGAACAATCAGCCCCAGCATTTT	CAISSPRAGNNQPQHF
NA	TRBJ2-7	NA	TRBV12-3/TRBV12-4	TGTGCCAGCAGTTTAGAGGGCTTGAGTTTTCGGCAGTACTTC	CASSLEGLSFRQYF
NA	TRBJ2-5	TRBD2	TRBV10-3	TGTGCCATCAGTGGTTGGAGCGGGGCTGAGACCCAGTACTTC	CAISGWSGAETQYF
few	TRBJ1-4	NA	TRBV7-2	TGTGCCAGCAGCTTAGGTGCGGGGGGAGCTGGAGAAAAACTGTTTTTT	CASSLGAGGAGEKLFF
NA	TRBJ1-6	NA	TRBV13	TGTGCCAGCACCCATGGGGTAAATTCACCCCTCCACTTT	CASTHGVNSPLHF
few	TRBJ1-6	NA	TRBV11-2	TGTGCCAGCAGCTTAGTATCACAGTCGGGGTCTTCACCCCTCCACTTT	CASSLVSQSGSSPLHF
NA	TRBJ1-4	TRBD1	TRBV7-6	TGTGCCAGCAGCAAGCGCCGACAGGGGACTAATGAAAAACTGTTTTTT	CASSKRRQGTNEKLFF
many	TRBJ1-4	TRBD1	TRBV7-8	TGTGCCAGCAGCCCCTTGGGACAGGGGGCCGAGGGTGAAAAACTGTTTTTT	CASSPLGQGAEGEKLFF
few	TRBJ1-2	NA	TRBV6-1	TGTGCCAGCAGCCCAGGACCGGAGAGCTATGGCTACACCTTC	CASSPGPESYGYTF
NA	TRBJ2-7	TRBD2	TRBV7-2	TGTGCCAGCAGCGCGGGACTAGCGTGGGCAACGGGAGCAAAGGAGCAGTACTTC	CASSAGLAWATGAKEQYF
NA	TRBJ1-6	NA	TRBV6-2/TRBV6-3	TGTGCCAGCAGTTACGCCGATCGACTTTGGGCCCTCCACTTT	CASSYADRLWALHF
few	TRBJ2-3	NA	TRBV6-1	TGTGCCAGCAAGAGGACCCTACTAGGCGTCAGTGATACGCAGTATTTT	CASKRTLLGVSDTQYF
NA	TRBJ1-1	NA	TRBV7-6	TGTGCCAGCAGCTTAGTAGGGGCTGGAATGAACACTGAAGCTTTCTTT	CASSLVGAGMNTEAFF
NA	TRBJ2-7	NA	TRBV4-3	TGCGCCAGCAGCCAGGTCCGGGGGTCCTACGAGCAGTACTTC	CASSQVRGSYEQYF
NA	TRBJ1-1	TRBD1	TRBV20-1	TGCAGTGCTAGGGGGCGGGGACAGGGGGCGCGATCACTCTGGACTGAAGCTTTCTTT	CSARGRGQGARSLWTEAFF
NA	TRBJ2-1	NA	TRBV29-1	TGCAGCGTTCAGGGCCTCTCCTACAATGAGCAGTTCTTC	CSVQGLSYNEQFF